The clone carrying this T cell receptor beta chain has a count of ten or more. The CDR3 totals 16 residues. The V gene lost 1 base and the J gene lost 2 bases, with 12 bases spanning the gap. The entry originates in a study of T cells of healthy individuals. Each CDR3 protein gets one entry after TCRdb re-called the 5' RACE reads with MiXCR. The table includes about 41,000 distinct CDR3 sequences, about 5% detected once. The TCR sequence derives from a human donor in good health. The chain couples TRBV12-3 or TRBV12-4 to TRBJ1-3, with D uncertain. The CDR3 loop is CASSLVFAGPGNTIYF. CDR3 bases: TGTGCCAGCAGTTTAGTGTTTGCGGGTCCTGGAAACACCATATATTTT.